What follows are 3 T cell receptor beta chains derived from one specimen sequenced in a study of T-cell memory formation after mild COVID-19. TCRdb recomputed calls from the 5' RACE reads with MiXCR, one row per CDR3 protein. The data show hundreds of thousands of distinct CDR3 sequences, approximately 8% seen once. Sequenced input: PBMCs or a T cell subset sorted from them (not recorded which). Source of these receptors: a man aged 18 to 30 who had mild COVID-19 (a few samples of this study predate the infection). Cell type and time point are not known.

This clonotype showed up many times. The V gene is TRBV7-2, the J gene TRBJ2-7; 8 nucleotides agree with TRBD1. Trimming at V came to 6 bases and at J to 6 bases, leaving 7 bases not matched to a gene. This CDR3 comprises 13 residues. The germline CDR1 and CDR2 sequences are SGHTA and FQGNSA. The CDR3 reads CASRDRVSSEQYF. The CDR3 DNA reads TGTGCCAGCAGGGACAGGGTATCGAGCGAGCAGTACTTC. Filled out from reference TRBV7-2 and TRBJ2-7, the complete variable domain reads GAGVSQSPSNKVTEKGKDVELRCDPISGHTALYWYRQSLGQGLEFLIYFQGNSAPDKSGLPSDRFSAERTGGSVSTLTIQRTQQEDSAVYLCASRDRVSSEQYFGPGTRLTVT.

V usage is TRBV3-1 and J usage is TRBJ2-5; D tentatively fits TRBD1 or TRBD2 (5 bases each). Germline V gives CDR1 LGHDT, CDR2 YNNKEL (reference sequence). Trimming cost V 3 bases and J 4 bases, with 9 bases left between them. The CDR3 runs 13 residues. Written as DNA, the CDR3 is TGTGCCAGCAGCCATAGGGGACGAGAGACCCAGTACTTC. It translates to CASSHRGRETQYF.

This clonotype was counted at least ten times. V and J are TRBV7-2 and TRBJ1-1; 7 bases match TRBD1. Germline lookup yields CDR1 SGHTA and CDR2 FQGNSA. Losses at the gene ends were 1 base for V and 5 bases for J; bases not matched to a gene: 4. This CDR3 is built from 14 residues. DNA of the CDR3: TGTGCCAGCAGCTTAGAGCCAGGGGGTACTGAAGCTTTCTTT. It is translated as CASSLEPGGTEAFF.